This T cell receptor beta chain was observed in a study of blood T cell repertoires in COVID-19. Germline V gene data show CDR1 as LGHDT and CDR2 as YNNKEL (reference sequence). This CDR3 is built from 17 residues. The V end lost 0 bases, the J end lost 0 bases, and 14 bases lay between the germline ends. Original processing notes: Estimation of nucleated cell counts relied on the amplification of reference gene primers. TCRdb keeps only in-frame clones here, not all; method: immunoSEQ multiplex PCR. Clone size and V and J calls were adopted from that table, with D and trimming inferred from the DNA. The data contain roughly 100,000 clones, about 90% of them singletons. Enrolled during active infection, Seattle patients were then followed longitudinally.

Sequenced: peripheral blood. The chain couples TRBV3-1 (or the pseudogene TRBV3-2) to TRBJ1-1, with D possibly TRBD1 on 6 matching bases. This receptor was obtained from a woman in her fifties or sixties with COVID-19, enrolled during active disease. Here the CDR3 reads CASSQDSGGWVNTEAFF. As DNA, the CDR3 is TGTGCCAGCAGCCAAGATTCGGGGGGCTGGGTGAACACTGAAGCTTTCTTT.